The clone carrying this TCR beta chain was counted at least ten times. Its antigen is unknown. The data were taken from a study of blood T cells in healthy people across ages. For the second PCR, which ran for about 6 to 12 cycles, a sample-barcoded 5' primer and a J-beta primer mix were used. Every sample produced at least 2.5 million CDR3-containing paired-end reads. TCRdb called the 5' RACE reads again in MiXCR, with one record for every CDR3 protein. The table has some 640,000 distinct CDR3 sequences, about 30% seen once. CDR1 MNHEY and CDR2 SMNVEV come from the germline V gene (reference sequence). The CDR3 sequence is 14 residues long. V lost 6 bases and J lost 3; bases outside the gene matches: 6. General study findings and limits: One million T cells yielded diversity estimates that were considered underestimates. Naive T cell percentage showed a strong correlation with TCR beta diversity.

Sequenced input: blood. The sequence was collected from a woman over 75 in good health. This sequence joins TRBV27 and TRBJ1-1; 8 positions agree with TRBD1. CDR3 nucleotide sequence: TGTGCCAGCAGGGAAGGACAGGGCTACACTGAAGCTTTCTTT. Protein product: CASREGQGYTEAFF.